The next 26 T cell receptor beta chains were all read from a single sample in a study of CD8+ T cells in alopecia areata. It was cDNA, reverse transcribed from extracted RNA, that served as the sequencing template. Sequenced by immunoSEQ multiplex PCR; TCRdb stores in-frame clones only, minus some. The sample yields about 220,000 clones, 50% to 60% seen once. Treatment indicated: oral pan-JAK inhibitor, 5-10 mg twice daily. The material sequenced was CD4+ T cells sorted from blood, taken at week 4, from a patient treated with tofacitinib. These receptors were obtained from a human donor with alopecia areata.

The rearrangement links TRBV6-5 to TRBJ1-2; no clear D. Trimming stripped 0 bases from V and 13 bases from J, with 12 bases between. The CDR3 length is 12 residues. Germline-derived CDR1 and CDR2 are MNHEY and SVGAGI. Written as DNA, the CDR3 is TGTGCCAGCAGTTACTCGTTGGGCAGGCCCACCTTC. Residues: CASSYSLGRPTF.

The J gene is TRBJ1-1, the V gene TRBV14; tentative D call: TRBD1 (6 bases). Deletions cut 5 bases from V and 2 bases from J, with 15 bases between. The CDR3 spans 15 residues. Per the germline V gene, CDR1 is SGHDN and CDR2 is FVKESK. CDR3 sequence reads: CASSAIQGGNTEAFF. The CDR3 coding sequence is TGTGCCAGCAGCGCTATACAGGGAGGAAACACTGAAGCTTTCTTT.

The chain recombines TRBV4-3 with TRBJ2-5; D unclear. Germline V CDR1 and CDR2: LGHNA, YSLEER. The germline V and J ends were trimmed by 0 bases and 1 base, with 6 bases remaining between them. CDR3 length: 14 amino acids. The CDR3 sequence: CASSQEMAQETQYF. The CDR3 DNA reads TGCGCCAGCAGCCAAGAAATGGCCCAAGAGACCCAGTACTTC.

This clone was detected many times. The J gene is TRBJ2-6, the V gene TRBV5-1; TRBD1 agrees at 9 bases. Germline V CDR1 and CDR2: SGHRS, YFSETQ. The ends lost 5 bases at V and 2 bases at J; junction bases unmatched: 2. The CDR3 is made up of 15 amino acids. CDR3 in DNA: TGCGCCAGCAGACAGGGGGCCACTGGGGCCAACGTCCTGACTTTC. It is translated as CASRQGATGANVLTF. The entire variable domain, with the rest obtained from reference TRBV5-1 and TRBJ2-6, is as follows: KAGVTQTPRYLIKTRGQQVTLSCSPISGHRSVSWYQQTPGQGLQFLFEYFSETQRNKGNFPGRFSGRQFSNSRSEMNVSTLELGDSALYLCASRQGATGANVLTFGAGSRLTVL.

V is TRBV7-2 and J is TRBJ1-1; 11 bases line up with TRBD1. V dropped 5 bases and J dropped 6; count of bases not matched to a gene: 5. CDR3 size: 14 residues. The germline V gene has CDR1 SGHTA and CDR2 FQGNSA. The CDR3, as DNA: TGTGCCAGCAGCCGGACGGACAGGGGGCCTGAAGCTTTCTTT. Translation gives CASSRTDRGPEAFF.

The chain links TRBV4-3 to TRBJ1-2; no firm D call. Germline values: CDR1 LGHNA, CDR2 YSLEER. There are 14 residues in the CDR3. The V end was cut by 0 bases, the J end by 4 bases, with 9 bases between. The DNA for the CDR3 is TGCGCCAGCAGCCAAGATAAGCAGGCCTATGGCTACACCTTC. The encoded protein is CASSQDKQAYGYTF.

V is TRBV30 and J is TRBJ2-7, with 9 bases fitting TRBD2. The J segment lost 3 bases and the V segment lost 0 bases, leaving 6 bases of the junction unmatched. Germline loops: CDR1 GTSNPN, CDR2 SVGIG (reference sequence). This CDR3 is 15 amino acids long. CDR3 nucleotide sequence: TGTGCCTGGAGTGTTGGTAGCGGGGGAATCTACGAGCAGTACTTC. It translates to CAWSVGSGGIYEQYF.

This clone turned up a few times. CDR3 nucleotides: TGTGCCAGTAGTCCCACCCGCGGGGGGGGACCTGGGGCCAACGTCCTGACTTTC. Translated: CASSPTRGGGPGANVLTF. The chain recombines TRBV19 with TRBJ2-6; TRBD2 matches at 9 bases. Unmatched junction bases numbered 10, after V lost 5 bases and J lost 2 bases. The V gene's germline CDR1 is LNHDA and CDR2 SQIVND (reference sequence). CDR3 length equals 18 residues.

V is TRBV30 and J is TRBJ1-4, with 8 bases identical to TRBD1. The CDR3 runs 14 residues. The germline V gene has CDR1 GTSNPN and CDR2 SVGIG (reference sequence). This CDR3 is CARTGRDYPEKLFF. In DNA, the CDR3 is TGTGCGAGGACAGGGCGCGACTACCCTGAAAAACTGTTTTTT.

This clone was observed a single time. The chain carries TRBV7-2 and TRBJ1-1, with D perhaps matching TRBD1 (5 bases). V was trimmed by 2 bases and J by 2 bases, leaving 12 bases between them. This CDR3 contains 15 residues. Germline V gene data show CDR1 as SGHTA and CDR2 as FQGNSA. CDR3 nucleotide sequence: TGTGCCAGCAGCTTAATCGACGGGGGAAACACTGAAGCTTTCTTT. It is translated as CASSLIDGGNTEAFF.

The chain has TRBV7-2 and TRBJ2-3; D might be TRBD1 or TRBD2, each matching 5 bases. The CDR3 is 19 residues long. The V and J ends lost 3 bases and 2 bases respectively, with 24 bases between them. From germline, CDR1 is SGHTA and CDR2 FQGNSA. CDR3 region: CASSFTWIGRVGTTDTQYF. DNA for the CDR3: TGTGCCAGCAGCTTTACCTGGATAGGGCGTGTAGGGACCACAGATACGCAGTATTTT.

The chain carries TRBV7-9 and TRBJ2-3; 8 nucleotides line up with TRBD1. The germline V gene encodes CDR1 SEHNR and CDR2 FQNEAQ (reference sequence). With V trimmed by 5 bases and J by 4 bases, 8 bases remained unmatched. The CDR3 totals 15 residues. CDR3 in DNA: TGTGCCAGCAGCCGAACAGGGGGTTCGGCAGATACGCAGTATTTT. This translates into CASSRTGGSADTQYF. The full variable domain, completed using reference TRBV7-9 and TRBJ2-3, is DTGVSQNPRHKITKRGQNVTFRCDPISEHNRLYWYRQTLGQGPEFLTYFQNEAQLEKSRLLSDRFSAERPKGSFSTLEIQRTEQGDSAMYLCASSRTGGSADTQYFGPGTRLTVL.

This clone was recorded a few times. The chain is built from TRBV29-1 and TRBJ2-7; D remains ambiguous. Germline values: CDR1 SQVTM, CDR2 ANQGSEA. This CDR3 is built from 15 residues. Trimming left V 7 bases short and J 6 bases short, with 25 bases between. Here the CDR3 reads CSAKLPTQGKSEQYF. The DNA for the CDR3 is TGCAGCGCTAAACTCCCCACACAAGGGAAGTCCGAGCAGTACTTC.

This clone was recorded a few times. Within the sample, other DNA sequences also encode this same CDR3. The chain combines TRBV4-3 with TRBJ2-1; maybe TRBD2 (5 bases). The CDR3 has 13 residues. The germline CDR1 and CDR2 sequences are LGHNA and YSLEER. The germline V and J ends were trimmed by 1 base and 7 bases, with 8 bases remaining between them. The DNA for the CDR3 is TGCGCCAGCAGCCAAGTAACTAGTAATGAGCAGTTCTTC. It translates to CASSQVTSNEQFF.

J is TRBJ1-6 and V is TRBV30; no clear D gene. Per germline, CDR1 GTSNPN and CDR2 SVGIG (reference sequence). V was cut by 0 bases and J by 12 bases, with 9 bases left in between. This CDR3 contains 12 residues. The CDR3 DNA follows: TGTGCCTGGAGTGTACCCCGAGGACCCCTCCACTTT. Translating gives CAWSVPRGPLHF.

The DNA for the CDR3 is TGCGCCAGCAGCCAAGATACAGCAAAAGGTGGGACCCAGTACTTC. Its translation is CASSQDTAKGGTQYF. The genes are TRBV4-3 and TRBJ2-5; D not certain. The germline V gene has CDR1 LGHNA and CDR2 YSLEER. Between the trimmed V and J ends, which lost 0 bases and 7 bases, there was a span of 15 bases. CDR3 length: 15 amino acids.

This clone has only a few counts. V usage is TRBV6-4 and J usage is TRBJ1-5; D not certain. Germline V CDR1 and CDR2: MRHNA, SNTAGT. The CDR3 totals 12 residues. The V gene lost 9 bases and the J gene lost 5 bases, with 11 bases spanning the gap. The CDR3 loop reads CARRPGHQPQHF. The CDR3, as DNA: TGTGCCAGGCGCCCGGGCCATCAGCCCCAGCATTTT.

The chain carries TRBV5-1 and TRBJ2-3; possibly TRBD1 or TRBD2 for D (5 bases each). Germline-derived CDR1 and CDR2 are SGHRS and YFSETQ. V lost 5 bases and J lost 3, with 13 bases in between. CDR3 length: 14 residues. Here the CDR3 reads CASRPGPGTDTQYF. The CDR3 bases are TGCGCCAGCAGACCGGGACCCGGGACAGATACGCAGTATTTT.

The genes are TRBV6-6 and TRBJ1-1, with D possibly matching TRBD1 (5 bases). Deletions cut 6 bases from V and 1 base from J, with 15 bases between. CDR1 is MNHNY and CDR2 is SVGAGI in the germline V gene (reference sequence). The CDR3 covers 15 residues. The CDR3 region is CASSPFSGRNTEAFF. The CDR3 nucleotides read TGTGCCAGCAGCCCCTTCTCAGGGAGGAACACTGAAGCTTTCTTT.

The chain uses TRBV7-3 and TRBJ2-6; D may be TRBD2 (6 bases). Germline V gives CDR1 SGHTA, CDR2 FQGTGA. This CDR3 is built from 16 residues. Deletions cut 5 bases from V and 0 bases from J, with 11 bases between. The CDR3 protein is CASSPRGTSGANVLTF. DNA for the CDR3: TGTGCCAGCAGCCCCCGGGGGACCTCTGGGGCCAACGTCCTGACTTTC.

The V call is TRBV29-1, the J call TRBJ2-7, with TRBD1 matching 7 bases. There are 13 residues in the CDR3. The ends lost 6 bases at V and 3 bases at J; junction bases unmatched: 8. Germline assignment: CDR1 SQVTM and CDR2 ANQGSEA. CDR3 amino acids: CSVPGQSLYEQYF. The CDR3 nucleotides are TGCAGCGTCCCGGGACAGAGTCTCTACGAGCAGTACTTC.

This clone was counted at least ten times. In nucleotides, the CDR3 is TGTGCCAGTAGTATAGCTGGACAGGGCGACATTGGGGCTTTCTTT. Residues: CASSIAGQGDIGAFF. The chain recombines TRBV19 with TRBJ1-1; 8 bases are a match to TRBD1. This CDR3 spans 15 amino acids. Losses at the gene ends were 1 base for V and 11 bases for J; bases not matched to a gene: 12. CDR1 and CDR2 (germline): LNHDA, SQIVND (reference sequence).

The chain employs TRBV7-3 and TRBJ2-1; TRBD1 might be the D (5 bases). Between the trimmed V and J ends, which lost 8 bases and 7 bases, there was a span of 12 bases. Germline lookup yields CDR1 SGHTA and CDR2 FQGTGA. CDR3 size: 12 residues. CDR3 protein: CASGRGTNEQFF. The CDR3 DNA reads TGTGCCAGCGGTAGGGGAACGAATGAGCAGTTCTTC. Looking up the rest from reference TRBV7-3 and TRBJ2-1 gives the full variable domain: GAGVSQTPSNKVTEKGKYVELRCDPISGHTALYWYRQSLGQGPEFLIYFQGTGAADDSGLPNDRFFAVRPEGSVSTLKIQRTERGDSAVYLCASGRGTNEQFFGPGTRLTVL.

This CDR3 is CASSLEAAGSYNEQFF. CDR3 bases: TGTGCCAGCAGCTTGGAGGCGGCTGGCTCCTACAATGAGCAGTTCTTC. J is TRBJ2-1 and V is TRBV5-6; D gene ambiguous. The V end was cut by 0 bases, the J end by 0 bases, with 10 bases between. From germline, CDR1 is SGHDT and CDR2 YYEEEE. This CDR3 is 16 amino acids long.

The chain joins TRBV5-6 to TRBJ1-2, with 11 nucleotides matching TRBD1. Germline V gene lookup returns CDR1 SGHDT and CDR2 YYEEEE. The CDR3 extends over 15 amino acids. The trim removed 0 bases at V and 4 bases at J, leaving 2 bases unmatched. In DNA form, the CDR3 reads TGTGCCAGCAGCTTGGATGGGACAGGGGGCTATGGCTACACCTTC. Translation gives CASSLDGTGGYGYTF.

V gene TRBV14 combines with J gene TRBJ1-6; the match to TRBD1 covers 7 bases. V lost 0 bases to trimming and J lost 7 bases; unmatched junction nucleotides: 3. Germline CDR1 reads SGHDN; CDR2 reads FVKESK. The CDR3 consists of 15 residues. The CDR3, as DNA: TGTGCCAGCAGCCAAGATAGGGGGCCCAATTCACCCCTCCACTTT. Its protein product is CASSQDRGPNSPLHF.